The clone carrying this TCR beta chain was recorded a few times. Other nucleotide sequences from this sample produce the same CDR3. Germline V gives CDR1 MNHEY, CDR2 SVGAGI. Between the trimmed V and J ends, which lost 7 bases and 5 bases, there was a span of 11 bases. The CDR3 runs 12 residues. The table came from immunoSEQ multiplex PCR; TCRdb's copy has only in-frame clones and leaves some out. In the table there are around 440,000 clones, approximately 88% of which are singletons. The entry originates in a study of blood T cell repertoires in COVID-19. The clonotype originates from a woman aged 50 to 60 with COVID-19, enrolled during active disease. The chain combines TRBV6-5 with TRBJ1-2; D remains ambiguous. The sequencing sample was made of peripheral blood. DNA of the CDR3: TGTGCCAGCACTCCCGGCGGTTATGGCTACACCTTC. It translates to CASTPGGYGYTF.